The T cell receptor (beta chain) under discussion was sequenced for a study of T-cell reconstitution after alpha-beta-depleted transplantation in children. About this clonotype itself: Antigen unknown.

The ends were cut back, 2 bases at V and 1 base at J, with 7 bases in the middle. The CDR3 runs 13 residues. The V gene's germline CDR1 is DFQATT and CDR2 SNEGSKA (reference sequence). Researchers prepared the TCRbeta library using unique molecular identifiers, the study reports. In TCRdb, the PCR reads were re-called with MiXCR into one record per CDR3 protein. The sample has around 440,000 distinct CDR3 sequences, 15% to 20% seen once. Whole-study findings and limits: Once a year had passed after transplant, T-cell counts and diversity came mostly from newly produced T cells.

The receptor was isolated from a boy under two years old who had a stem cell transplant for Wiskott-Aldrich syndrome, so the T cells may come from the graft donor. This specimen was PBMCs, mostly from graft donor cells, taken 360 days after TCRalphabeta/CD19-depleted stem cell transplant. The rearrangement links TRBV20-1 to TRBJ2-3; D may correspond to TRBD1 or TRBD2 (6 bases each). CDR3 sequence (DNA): TGCAGTGCTAGAAGGGGGGGCACAGATACGCAGTATTTT. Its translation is CSARRGGTDTQYF.